This T cell receptor (beta chain) was observed in a study of T cell responses to AZD1222 COVID-19 vaccine. As concerns this clone: Its cognate antigen is unknown.

Sequencing was performed with immunoSEQ multiplex PCR; in TCRdb, only in-frame clones are kept and a portion is missing. The data hold about 150,000 clones, with over 90% observed a single time. Trimming cost V 5 bases and J 6 bases; bases outside gene matches: 8. This CDR3 is built from 14 residues. Looked up from germline, CDR1 is SGHVS and CDR2 is FQNEAQ. Study observations and caveats: Of the AZD1222 recipients, only 5 to 7 were seropositive at baseline. Mostly white British, mostly female donors; authors suggested clonal diversity may be underestimated.

The sample was peripheral blood, taken on day 0 of AZD1222 vaccination. The rearrangement links TRBV7-8 to TRBJ1-2; TRBD1 aligns across 8 bases. The receptor was isolated from an adult in good health. In nucleotides, the CDR3 is TGTGCCAGCAGCGCCGACCAGGGGGCAAATGGCTACACCTTC. Translating gives CASSADQGANGYTF.